This entry features one T cell receptor beta chain sequence. Its antigen is unknown. This entry belongs to a study of T cell responses to AZD1222 COVID-19 vaccine. The method was immunoSEQ multiplex PCR; TCRdb's version includes in-frame clones alone and lacks a portion of them. The data hold over 50,000 clones, with approximately 88% observed a single time. Overall study findings and caveats: Close to half of all spike-specific TCRs reportedly target regions of the variants that are unmutated. White British people made up most donors, females outnumbered males, and clonal diversity was possibly underestimated. None of the repertoires were sampled until the peak T cell response had passed.

Between the trimmed V and J ends, which lost 4 bases and 7 bases, there was a span of 22 bases. The CDR3 covers 16 residues. CDR1 is LNHDA, CDR2 SQIVND, per germline (reference sequence). The gene calls are TRBV19 and TRBJ1-2; TRBD1 is a possible D gene (5 bases). The clonotype comes from an adult in good health. The material sequenced was peripheral blood, taken on day 0 of AZD1222 vaccination. CDR3 amino acids: CASSTGRGALGSGYTF. The CDR3 DNA sequence: TGTGCCAGTAGTACCGGCCGTGGGGCCCTGGGCTCTGGCTACACCTTC.